The text below deals with one T cell receptor (beta chain). Trimming removed 5 bases at V and 0 bases at J, with 14 bases between. The CDR3 totals 16 residues. Germline V CDR1 and CDR2: SGHVS, FQNEAQ. TCRdb's copy holds only in-frame clones and misses some; the assay was immunoSEQ multiplex PCR. The sample lists roughly 15,000 clones; over 70% were seen once. The sample originates from a study of technical replicates of blood from several donors. The sequenced material came from PBMCs. This sequence originates from a human donor in good health. This chain joins TRBV7-8 and TRBJ2-1; possible D gene TRBD2, 6 bases. The CDR3 nucleotides read TGTGCCAGCAGCCCCTGGGGGGAGAGCTCCTACAATGAGCAGTTCTTC. Its protein is CASSPWGESSYNEQFF. Full variable domain (remainder filled in from reference TRBV7-8 and TRBJ2-1): GAGVSQSPRYKVAKRGQDVALRCDPISGHVSLFWYQQALGQGPEFLTYFQNEAQLDKSGLPSDRFFAERPEGSVSTLKIQRTQQEDSAVYLCASSPWGESSYNEQFFGPGTRLTVL.